This TCR beta chain was retrieved from a study of T cell responses to AZD1222 COVID-19 vaccine. Points on this clone: Its antigen is currently unknown.

Profiled with immunoSEQ multiplex PCR; TCRdb holds only in-frame clones, not every one. The sample yields about 160,000 clones, around 95% seen once. Trimming removed 5 bases from V and 3 bases from J, with 14 bases in between. CDR1 and CDR2 from the germline V gene are SEHNR and FQNEAQ (reference sequence). This CDR3 has 15 amino acids. The study's findings and limits: Only six AZD1222 recipients tested seropositive at baseline. Increases in Spike-specific TCR breadth and depth were seen after two AZD1222 doses.

The chain employs TRBV7-9 and TRBJ2-1, with D perhaps TRBD2 (5 bases). The clonotype comes from an adult in good health. The sequencing used peripheral blood, collected on day 0 of AZD1222 vaccination. DNA for the CDR3: TGTGCCAGCAGCCGCCGGCGGACTGACTACAATGAGCAGTTCTTC. This sequence encodes CASSRRRTDYNEQFF.